These 22 T cell receptor beta chains came from one sample sequenced in a study of response to subunit inactivated influenza vaccine. TCRdb re-derived calls from the RT-PCR reads in MiXCR, one entry per CDR3 protein. The sample has just under 550,000 distinct CDR3 sequences; around 25% are singletons. This same sample was also part of a study on T cells expressing NK-cell markers. This second study notes: Template switching by 5'RACE with UMIs generated the TCR beta cDNA.

The sample was CD4+ T cells sorted from PBMCs, taken about 13 days after vaccination. These TCRs come from a middle-aged man who received an inactivated influenza vaccine.

This clonotype was detected many times. V usage is TRBV12-3 or TRBV12-4 and J usage is TRBJ1-6; D is possibly TRBD1 (6 bases). The V end was cut by 5 bases, the J end by 7 bases, with 15 bases between. CDR3 length equals 15 residues. The DNA of the CDR3 is TGTGCCAGCAGTGCGGACTCAGGGGTGAATTCACCCCTCCACTTT. Its translation: CASSADSGVNSPLHF.

The chain uses TRBV6-1 and TRBJ2-2, with TRBD2 matching over 7 bases. The CDR3 has 15 residues. Germline trimming cut 6 bases from V and 6 bases from J; bases unmatched to any gene: 10. The germline V gene has CDR1 MNHNS and CDR2 SASEGT. The CDR3 bases are TGTGCCAGCAGAGGGACTACCTCGTTCTCCGGGGAGCTGTTTTTT. Translated, it gives CASRGTTSFSGELFF.

Here the CDR3 reads CASSLVGGAVKTQYF. In DNA form, the CDR3 reads TGTGCCAGCAGCTTAGTGGGGGGGGCGGTGAAGACCCAGTACTTC. This chain uses TRBV7-8 with TRBJ2-5; D is possibly TRBD2 (7 bases). Per the germline V gene, CDR1 is SGHVS and CDR2 is FQNEAQ. CDR3 length equals 15 residues. V lost 1 base to trimming and J lost 6 bases, with 15 bases between them.

This clonotype has just a few counts. The chain combines TRBV28 with TRBJ2-1; D is ambiguous. The CDR3 sequence is 16 residues long. The V end was cut by 6 bases, the J end by 0 bases, with 15 bases between. Looked up from germline, CDR1 is MDHEN and CDR2 is SYDVKM. The CDR3 spells CASRNMDGSSYNEQFF. For the CDR3, the DNA is TGTGCCAGCAGAAACATGGACGGAAGCTCCTACAATGAGCAGTTCTTC.

This clonotype has a handful of counts. The chain combines TRBV30 with TRBJ1-2; TRBD1 might be the D (6 bases). The germline gives CDR1 GTSNPN, CDR2 SVGIG (reference sequence). V was trimmed by 0 bases and J by 13 bases, leaving 15 bases between them. This CDR3 spans 12 amino acids. This CDR3 is CAWSVWSQGSTF. The CDR3 DNA reads as TGTGCCTGGAGTGTATGGTCCCAGGGGAGCACCTTC.

The sample holds many counts of this clonotype. The rearrangement uses TRBV5-1 and TRBJ2-7, with 8 positions matching TRBD2. The CDR3 is made up of 13 amino acids. The V gene's germline CDR1 is SGHRS and CDR2 YFSETQ. V dropped 4 bases and J dropped 6; count of bases not matched to a gene: 6. The CDR3 is CASSQGLASEQYF. The CDR3 coding sequence is TGCGCCAGCAGCCAAGGACTAGCTAGCGAGCAGTACTTC.

The V and J genes are TRBV20-1 and TRBJ1-1; D ambiguous. This CDR3 region has 12 residues. The germline V gene has CDR1 DFQATT and CDR2 SNEGSKA (reference sequence). V shed 3 bases and J shed 1 base, with 6 bases lying between them. CDR3 DNA: TGCAGTGCTAGTGCAGGGAACACTGAAGCTTTCTTT. Protein sequence: CSASAGNTEAFF.

There are a few counts of this clonotype. The chain joins TRBV28 to TRBJ2-1; possibly TRBD2 for D (6 bases). V lost 3 bases and J lost 4, with 10 bases in between. The CDR3 is made up of 14 amino acids. Germline lookup yields CDR1 MDHEN and CDR2 SYDVKM. CDR3 in amino acids: CASSFGGIYNEQFF. The CDR3 DNA reads as TGTGCCAGCAGTTTCGGGGGAATTTACAATGAGCAGTTCTTC.

In DNA form, the CDR3 reads TGTGCCACCAGTGATTCTCAGACAATAACAGAGACCCAGTACTTC. This gives the protein CATSDSQTITETQYF. V gene TRBV24-1 combines with J gene TRBJ2-5; D gene uncertain. Germline V gene lookup returns CDR1 KGHDR and CDR2 SFDVKD. Between the trimmed V and J ends, which lost 2 bases and 4 bases, there was a span of 13 bases. The CDR3 consists of 15 residues.

This clonotype was detected only a few times. V gene TRBV20-1 combines with J gene TRBJ1-6; 10 bases are a match to TRBD1. Germline CDR1 DFQATT, CDR2 SNEGSKA (reference sequence). The J segment lost 9 bases and the V segment lost 3 bases, leaving 8 bases of the junction unmatched. CDR3 length: 15 amino acids. In nucleotides, the CDR3 is TGCAGTGCTAGGCCACCGGGACAGGGGATTTCACCCCTCCACTTT. This sequence encodes CSARPPGQGISPLHF.

This clonotype showed up many times. This chain connects TRBV28 to TRBJ2-2; D not certain. The CDR3 runs to 12 residues. Trimming took off 11 bases at V and 4 bases at J, with 11 bases between the two ends. Germline CDR1 reads MDHEN; CDR2 reads SYDVKM. This CDR3 is CASRVGTGELFF. The CDR3 region has the DNA TGTGCCTCACGGGTCGGCACCGGGGAGCTGTTTTTT. Full variable domain (outside the CDR3, taken from reference TRBV28 and TRBJ2-2): DVKVTQSSRYLVKRTGEKVFLECVQDMDHENMFWYRQDPGLGLRLIYFSYDVKMKEKGDIPEGYSVSREKKERFSLILESASTNQTSMYLCASRVGTGELFFGEGSRLTVL.

This clonotype showed up many times. The V gene is TRBV6-5, the J gene TRBJ2-2, with D perhaps TRBD1 (5 bases). With 2 bases removed from V and 0 bases from J, the gap between germline ends came to 16 bases. Germline CDR1 is MNHEY and CDR2 is SVGAGI. The length of the CDR3 is 18 residues. The CDR3 nucleotides are TGTGCCAGCAGTTACGCCGGGCAATGGGGCCCGAACACCGGGGAGCTGTTTTTT. It specifies CASSYAGQWGPNTGELFF.

J is TRBJ2-5 and V is TRBV19; D not certain. With 10 bases removed from V and 5 bases from J, the gap between germline ends came to 20 bases. CDR1 and CDR2 (germline): LNHDA, SQIVND (reference sequence). The CDR3 runs to 14 residues. The CDR3 here is CATSVWLSGETQYF. For the CDR3, the DNA is TGTGCCACTTCAGTTTGGCTCTCCGGGGAGACCCAGTACTTC. Together with reference TRBV19 and TRBJ2-5, the CDR3 gives the full variable domain: DGGITQSPKYLFRKEGQNVTLSCEQNLNHDAMYWYRQDPGQGLRLIYYSQIVNDFQKGDIAEGYSVSREKKESFPLTVTSAQKNPTAFYLCATSVWLSGETQYFGPGTRLLVL.

This clonotype was seen a handful of times. The chain has TRBV12-3 or TRBV12-4 and TRBJ2-7; 8 bases match TRBD1. The CDR3 is 16 amino acids. The V and J ends lost 1 base and 2 bases, in that order; junction bases with no gene match: 7. CDR3 residues: CASSLEQGVSTYEQYF. The CDR3 nucleotides read TGTGCCAGCAGTTTAGAACAGGGGGTAAGCACCTACGAGCAGTACTTC.

The J gene is TRBJ2-7, the V gene TRBV6-2 or TRBV6-3; 8 nucleotides match TRBD1. The CDR3 spans 12 residues. The J segment lost 7 bases and the V segment lost 8 bases, leaving 7 bases of the junction unmatched. CDR1 and CDR2 from the germline V gene are MNHEY and SVGEGT. Written as DNA, the CDR3 is TGTGCCAGCGGGGACAGGCGGCGAGAGCAGTACTTC. Translating it yields CASGDRRREQYF.

This clonotype appeared a few times. The J gene is TRBJ2-7, the V gene TRBV5-1; D possibly corresponds to TRBD2 (5 bases). The V and J ends lost 4 bases and 3 bases respectively, with 11 bases between them. The CDR3 sequence is 13 residues long. The germline CDR1 and CDR2 sequences are SGHRS and YFSETQ. The CDR3 DNA follows: TGCGCCAGCAGCGGACGGGATAACTACGAGCAGTACTTC. This codes for CASSGRDNYEQYF.

This clonotype was counted between two and nine times. The V and J genes are TRBV4-3 and TRBJ1-2; D gene uncertain. The germline V and J ends were trimmed by 0 bases and 3 bases, with 11 bases remaining between them. The length of the CDR3 is 15 residues. Germline V gene lookup returns CDR1 LGHNA and CDR2 YSLEER. The CDR3 sequence: CASSQESRLYYGYTF. For the CDR3, the DNA is TGCGCCAGCAGCCAAGAGTCAAGGCTTTACTATGGCTACACCTTC.

The CDR3 coding sequence is TGTGCCAGCAGGCCCCGGCGGGCTAGCGGTACCGGGGAGCTGTTTTTT. Translation gives CASRPRRASGTGELFF. The genes are TRBV7-8 and TRBJ2-2; 7 nucleotides agree with TRBD2. The CDR3 has 16 residues. The V segment lost 6 bases and the J segment 5 bases; nucleotides outside the gene matches: 12. Germline assignment: CDR1 SGHVS and CDR2 FQNEAQ.

The chain couples TRBV7-9 to TRBJ2-3, with 7 bases fitting TRBD2. Trimming cost V 2 bases and J 10 bases; bases outside gene matches: 3. The length of the CDR3 is 12 residues. The germline V gene has CDR1 SEHNR and CDR2 FQNEAQ (reference sequence). The CDR3 reads CASSLLGGAQYF. CDR3 nucleotide sequence: TGTGCCAGCAGCTTACTGGGGGGGGCGCAGTATTTT.

The chain is built from TRBV20-1 and TRBJ2-5, with 12 bases fitting TRBD2. CDR1 is DFQATT and CDR2 is SNEGSKA in the germline V gene (reference sequence). This CDR3 is built from 13 residues. With 6 bases clipped from V and 5 bases from J, the junction kept 4 bases outside the gene matches. CDR3 sequence reads: CSARTSGKETQYF. Here the CDR3 DNA reads TGCAGTGCGCGGACTAGCGGGAAGGAGACCCAGTACTTC.

This clonotype was counted a few times. The chain recombines TRBV7-8 with TRBJ2-7, with D maybe TRBD2 (5 bases). The CDR3 loop spans 12 amino acids. Trimming cost V 4 bases and J 6 bases, with 10 bases left between them. CDR1 SGHVS and CDR2 FQNEAQ come from the germline V gene. The CDR3 protein is CASSYSAGEQYF. The CDR3, as DNA: TGTGCCAGCAGCTATTCTGCGGGCGAGCAGTACTTC.

The CDR3 bases are TGTGCCAGCAGCCCATGGACGAACGGGGAGCTGTTTTTT. It yields the protein CASSPWTNGELFF. This chain uses TRBV5-5 with TRBJ2-2; no clear D. CDR3 size: 13 residues. The V gene's germline CDR1 is SGHKS and CDR2 YYEKEE (reference sequence). V gave up 4 bases and J gave up 7 bases, with 11 bases separating them.